Here is one TCR beta chain with its context. Its antigen is still unknown. Per the germline V gene, CDR1 is SEHNR and CDR2 is FQNEAQ (reference sequence). The CDR3 consists of 14 residues. Trimming removed 5 bases from V and 3 bases from J, with 13 bases in between. The entry originates in a study of CD4 T cells in relation to SARS-CoV-2 and coronaviruses. Findings and caveats of the study: Culture-expanded clones reflect memory recall rather than primary priming during culture. Crossreactive clones expanded significantly less to SARS-CoV-2 than monoreactive clones.

The assay was immunoSEQ multiplex PCR, and TCRdb's table has in-frame clones only and misses some. This table holds under 45,000 clones, 82% found once. The rearrangement uses TRBV7-9 and TRBJ1-1; no firm D call. This sequence originates from an adult with COVID-19. Input material: naive CD4+ T cells from PBMCs, cultured in vitro. Stated subset: naive CD4+ T cells isolated by negative enrichment. The CDR3 bases are TGTGCCAGCAGCGCACCGGCGGGAGACACTGAAGCTTTCTTT. Translating it yields CASSAPAGDTEAFF.